This T cell receptor (beta chain) was recorded in a study of blood T cell repertoires in COVID-19. Study information: Acute-phase and convalescent COVID-19 samples originated in the United States, Italy and Spain. The analysed material was cDNA or gDNA that came from T cells, B-cell-depleted T cells, or PBMCs.

The CDR3 has 15 amino acids. Looked up from germline, CDR1 is SEHNR and CDR2 is FQNEAQ (reference sequence). V was shortened by 5 bases and J by 2 bases, with 14 bases between the two germline ends. Study processing details: For nucleated cells, counts were estimated from reference gene primer amplification. Clones were read by immunoSEQ multiplex PCR, and TCRdb kept only the in-frame ones, dropping some. The D gene and trimming were derived from the DNA, and the V and J assignments and clone size from that table. The data contain almost 90,000 clones, about 87% of them singletons. This clone was seen more than once but under ten times.

The sequencing input was peripheral blood. The chain employs TRBV7-9 and TRBJ2-3; D is uncertain. The TCR was taken from a man at least 80 years old with acute or convalescent COVID-19. CDR3 coding DNA: TGTGCCAGCAGCCCACAGCCCCGGAACACAGATACGCAGTATTTT. Its protein product is CASSPQPRNTDTQYF.